A selection of T cell receptor beta chains follows, all from one sample in a study of cytomegalovirus exposure and HLA in healthy donors. TCRdb keeps only in-frame clones here, not all; method: immunoSEQ multiplex PCR. This table holds about 130,000 clones, roughly 71% found once. The sample comprised PBMCs. These receptors all come from a woman aged 45-60 years in good health and CMV-seropositive. CDR3s include the opening cysteine and the closing phenylalanine or tryptophan. Each record gives: V gene, D gene, clone size, J gene, CDR3 DNA, CDR3 protein. A D gene is named only where the DNA matches it firmly. For some rows the clone size is stated as once, few or many, or as a class when expanded; others skip it.

>TRBV28|TRBD1|-|TRBJ1-2
TGTGCCAGCAGTTCGTCAGGGGGCTCGGGTGGCTACACCTTC
CASSSSGGSGGYTF
>TRBV6-6|-|-|TRBJ1-5
TGTGCCAGCAGGCAACCTGCTACAGAGCCCCAGCATTTT
CASRQPATEPQHF
>TRBV28|-|few|TRBJ1-2
TGTGCCAGCAGTGAAGGACAGACTTACGGCTACACCTTC
CASSEGQTYGYTF
>TRBV5-1|-|-|TRBJ2-3
TGCGCCAGCAGCCCAAGGACTAGCACAGATACGCAGTATTTT
CASSPRTSTDTQYF
>TRBV4-2|TRBD1|-|TRBJ1-4
TGTGCCAGCAGCCAGGGGGGACAGGGAGAGGAAAAACTGTTTTTT
CASSQGGQGEEKLFF
>TRBV7-2|-|-|TRBJ1-2
TGTGCCAGCAGCTTAGATTCTGGACTGCCATATGGCTACACCTTC
CASSLDSGLPYGYTF
>TRBV29-1|-|few|TRBJ1-2
TGCAGCGTTGACGATTCACAGGGCCTCGGCTACACCTTC
CSVDDSQGLGYTF
>TRBV6-6|-|once|TRBJ1-5
TGTGCCAGCAGTCTAGTTCCAGGGGATAGCAATCAGCCCCAGCATTTT
CASSLVPGDSNQPQHF
>TRBV19|TRBD1|-|TRBJ1-2
TGTGCCAGTAGTATGAACCAGGGGGACTATGGCTACACCTTC
CASSMNQGDYGYTF
>TRBV10-3|TRBD1|few|TRBJ1-1
TGTGCCATCAGTGAGTCCATTTCAGGGACAGGGCTTACTGAAGCTTTCTTT
CAISESISGTGLTEAFF
>TRBV28|TRBD1|-|TRBJ1-2
TGTGCCAGCAGTTCCGGGACAGGGGGATGGGGCTACACCTTC
CASSSGTGGWGYTF
>TRBV28|-|-|TRBJ2-1
TGTGCCGGGGGGGGCGGGGCCTACAATGAGCAGTTCTTC
CAGGGGAYNEQFF
>TRBV5-6|TRBD2|-|TRBJ2-2
TGTGCCAGCAGCTTGGGACTAGCGGAAACCGGGGAGCTGTTTTTT
CASSLGLAETGELFF
>TRBV18|TRBD1|few|TRBJ2-7
TGTGCCAGCTCACCCTCCCGGGACAGCACCTACGAGCAGTACTTC
CASSPSRDSTYEQYF
>TRBV11-2|TRBD1|-|TRBJ1-2
TGTGCCAGCAGCTTAGGGACAGGGGCTGCGAATGGCTACACCTTC
CASSLGTGAANGYTF
>TRBV4-1|-|-|TRBJ2-7
TGCGCCAGCAGCCAAGGGCCAGACTACCCCTACGAGCAGTACTTC
CASSQGPDYPYEQYF
>TRBV2|TRBD1|-|TRBJ1-3
TGTGCCAGCAGTGAAAGTACAGGGGGTGGAAACACCATATATTTT
CASSESTGGGNTIYF
>TRBV27|-|-|TRBJ1-2
TGTGCCAGCAGTTTAAGTCGGGGGGCTAGCTATGGCTACACCTTC
CASSLSRGASYGYTF
>TRBV6-5|TRBD1|few|TRBJ1-2
TGTGCCAGCAGTTACTCCCGTGACAGGGTGTATGGCTACACCTTC
CASSYSRDRVYGYTF
>TRBV30|TRBD1|-|TRBJ2-7
TGTGCCTGGAGTAAACAGGGGGCGAGCGAGCAGTACTTC
CAWSKQGASEQYF
>TRBV19|TRBD1|-|TRBJ2-6
TGTGCCAGTAGTACCTGGACAGGGAACAGTGGGGCCAACGTCCTGACTTTC
CASSTWTGNSGANVLTF
>TRBV2|TRBD1|-|TRBJ1-4
TGTGCCAGCAGACCAGGGGGTGATGAAAAACTGTTTTTT
CASRPGGDEKLFF
>TRBV10-3|-|few|TRBJ2-3
TGTGCCACCCGGGACATCCCCACAGATACGCAGTATTTT
CATRDIPTDTQYF
>TRBV6-5|-|-|TRBJ2-5
TGTGCCAGCGGCACAAGAGAGACCCAGTACTTC
CASGTRETQYF
>TRBV7-9|TRBD1|-|TRBJ1-3
TGTGCCAGCAGGCCGGGACAGGGGAGAGTCATCTCTGGAAACACCATATATTTT
CASRPGQGRVISGNTIYF
>TRBV19|TRBD1|-|TRBJ1-5
TGTGCCAGTAGTATGTTTGGGACAGAAGTACAGCCCCAGCATTTT
CASSMFGTEVQPQHF
>TRBV27|TRBD1|-|TRBJ1-6
TGTGCCAGCAGTGCGACAGGGGTGGGGAATTCACCCCTCCACTTT
CASSATGVGNSPLHF
>TRBV2|TRBD1|few|TRBJ1-1
TGTGCCAGCAGGGAAGGACAGGGAGGTACTGAAGCTTTCTTT
CASREGQGGTEAFF
>TRBV2|-|-|TRBJ2-5
TGTGCCAGCAGTGCACTACAAAGAGAGACCCAGTACTTC
CASSALQRETQYF
>TRBV7-9|TRBD2|-|TRBJ2-7
TGTGCCAGCAGCATAAGCGGGGGCAGCTACGAGCAGTACTTC
CASSISGGSYEQYF
>TRBV6-5|TRBD1|-|TRBJ1-1
TGTGCCAGCAGTTTCGGTAACAGGGGGGGAACTGAAGCTTTCTTT
CASSFGNRGGTEAFF
>TRBV5-6|-|-|TRBJ2-6
TGTGCCAGCAAAGGGGGTTCTGGGGCCAACGTCCTGACTTTC
CASKGGSGANVLTF
>TRBV29-1|TRBD1|-|TRBJ1-2
TGCAGCGTTGAAGTTTGGACAGGGCATGGCTACACCTTC
CSVEVWTGHGYTF
>TRBV5-4|TRBD1|-|TRBJ2-2
TGTGCCAGCAGCTTACAGGGGGCCGTGGTCCGGGAGCTGTTTTTT
CASSLQGAVVRELFF
>TRBV5-6|-|-|TRBJ1-4
TGTGCCAGCAGCTTGGGCCGGGGGGAAAAACTGTTTTTT
CASSLGRGEKLFF
>TRBV6-5|-|few|TRBJ1-2
TGTGCCAGCAGCCGAACCCCGGTGCCCGGTTATGGCTACACCTTC
CASSRTPVPGYGYTF
>TRBV15|-|-|TRBJ1-5
TGTGCCACCAGCAGAGCCCTCGGGTTCAATCAGCCCCAGCATTTT
CATSRALGFNQPQHF
>TRBV19|TRBD1|-|TRBJ1-5
TGTGCCAGTAGTATAGATCGGGGACAGCTTACTGATAGCAATCAGCCCCAGCATTTT
CASSIDRGQLTDSNQPQHF
>TRBV18|TRBD1|-|TRBJ2-5
TGTGCCAGCTCACCGATCGGGACAGTGCAAGAGACCCAGTACTTC
CASSPIGTVQETQYF
>TRBV7-9|TRBD1|many|TRBJ1-5
TGTGCCAGCAGCTCTAGCAGAGGGACAGGGTTTTATCAGCCCCAGCATTTT
CASSSSRGTGFYQPQHF
>TRBV25-1|TRBD1|few|TRBJ2-3
TGTGCCAGCAGTGAACAGGACAGGGGGCAGGCAGATACGCAGTATTTT
CASSEQDRGQADTQYF
>TRBV20-1|-|-|TRBJ2-5
TGCAGTGCTCAGGGGCAAGAGACCCAGCACTTC
CSAQGQETQHF
>TRBV5-6|TRBD2|-|TRBJ2-5
TGTGCCAGCAGCTTTCAGCGGGGCAATCAAGAGACCCAGTACTTC
CASSFQRGNQETQYF
>TRBV11-3|TRBD2|-|TRBJ2-5
TGTGCCAGCAGCTTATCAGCGGGGGGCTCCCCAATGCAAGAGACCCAGTACTTC
CASSLSAGGSPMQETQYF
>TRBV5-1|TRBD1|-|TRBJ2-3
TGCGCCAGCAGCTTTACAGGGGCCCCTAGCACAGATACGCAGTATTTT
CASSFTGAPSTDTQYF
>TRBV5-1|-|-|TRBJ2-7
TGCGCCAGCAGCTCGAACGGGTTTTACGAGCAGTACTTC
CASSSNGFYEQYF